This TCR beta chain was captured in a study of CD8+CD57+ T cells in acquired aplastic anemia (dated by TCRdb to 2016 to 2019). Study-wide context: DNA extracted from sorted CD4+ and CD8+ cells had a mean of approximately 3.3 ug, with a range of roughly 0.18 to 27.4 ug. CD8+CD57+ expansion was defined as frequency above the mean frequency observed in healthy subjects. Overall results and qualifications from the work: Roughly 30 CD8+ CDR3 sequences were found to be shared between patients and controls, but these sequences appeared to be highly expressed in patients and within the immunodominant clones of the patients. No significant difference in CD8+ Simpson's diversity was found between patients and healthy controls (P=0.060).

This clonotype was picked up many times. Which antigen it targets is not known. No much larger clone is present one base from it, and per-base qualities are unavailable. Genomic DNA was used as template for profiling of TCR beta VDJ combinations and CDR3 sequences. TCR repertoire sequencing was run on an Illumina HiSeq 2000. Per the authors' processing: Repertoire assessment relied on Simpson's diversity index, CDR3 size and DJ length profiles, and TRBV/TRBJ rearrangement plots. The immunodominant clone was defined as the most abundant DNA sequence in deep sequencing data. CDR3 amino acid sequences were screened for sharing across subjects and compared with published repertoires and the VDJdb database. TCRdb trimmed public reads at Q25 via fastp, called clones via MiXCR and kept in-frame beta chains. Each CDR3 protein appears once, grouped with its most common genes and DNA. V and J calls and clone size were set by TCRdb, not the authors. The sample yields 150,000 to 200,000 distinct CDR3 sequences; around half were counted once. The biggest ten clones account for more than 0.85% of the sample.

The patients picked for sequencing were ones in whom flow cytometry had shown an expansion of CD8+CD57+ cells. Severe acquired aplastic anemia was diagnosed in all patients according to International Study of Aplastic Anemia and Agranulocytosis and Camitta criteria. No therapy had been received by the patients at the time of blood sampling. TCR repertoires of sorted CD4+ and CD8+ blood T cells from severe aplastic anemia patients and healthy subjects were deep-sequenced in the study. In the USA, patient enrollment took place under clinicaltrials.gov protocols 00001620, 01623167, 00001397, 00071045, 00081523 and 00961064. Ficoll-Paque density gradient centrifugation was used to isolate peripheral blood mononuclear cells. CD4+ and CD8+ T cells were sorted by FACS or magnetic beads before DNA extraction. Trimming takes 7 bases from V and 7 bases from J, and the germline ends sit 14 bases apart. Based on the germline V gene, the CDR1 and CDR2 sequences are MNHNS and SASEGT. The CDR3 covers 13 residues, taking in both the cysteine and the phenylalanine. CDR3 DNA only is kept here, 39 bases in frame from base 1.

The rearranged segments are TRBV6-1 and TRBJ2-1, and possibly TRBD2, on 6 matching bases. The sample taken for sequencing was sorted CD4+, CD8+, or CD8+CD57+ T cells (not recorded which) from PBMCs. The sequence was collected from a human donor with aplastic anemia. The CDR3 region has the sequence CASTDWGRNEQFF. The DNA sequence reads TGTGCCAGCACCGACTGGGGGAGGAATGAGCAGTTCTTC.